This T cell receptor beta chain originates from a study of blood T cell repertoires in COVID-19. In the study overall: Acute-phase and convalescent COVID-19 samples originated in the United States, Italy and Spain. PBMCs, B-cell-depleted T cells, or T cells provided the cDNA or gDNA that made up the material.

V lost 4 bases to trimming and J lost 1 base; unmatched junction nucleotides: 9. In germline, CDR1 is SGHRS, CDR2 YFSETQ. This CDR3 contains 16 residues. In the original analysis: Reference gene primer amplification gave estimated nucleated cell counts. Method: immunoSEQ multiplex PCR; TCRdb's copy keeps in-frame clones and lacks some. The DNA gave D and trimming, while V, J and clone size come from that table. The sample has about 220,000 clones; more than 65% are singletons. Sequences were obtained from peripheral blood. The J gene is TRBJ1-2, the V gene TRBV5-1; 8 bases fit TRBD1. The sequence was obtained from a woman aged 60 to 75 with acute or convalescent COVID-19. CDR3 sequence reads: CASSDHNTGGNYGYTF. For the CDR3, the DNA is TGCGCCAGCAGCGACCACAACACAGGGGGTAACTATGGCTACACCTTC.